This T cell receptor (beta chain) was profiled in a study of blood T cell repertoires in COVID-19. The protocol was immunoSEQ multiplex PCR, while the TCRdb copy is restricted to in-frame clones and leaves out a portion. The table lists about 190,000 clones, approximately 84% of them singletons. Deletions cut 4 bases from V and 3 bases from J, with 11 bases between. This CDR3 is 14 amino acids long. Germline V lookup: CDR1 SGHRS, CDR2 YFSETQ. The sequence was collected from a woman in her 70s with active or convalescent COVID-19. The source material was peripheral blood. The V and J genes are TRBV5-1 and TRBJ1-3; D is possibly TRBD1 (6 bases). CDR3 bases: TGCGCCAGCAGCGAAGGGGACAATGGAAACACCATATATTTT. Translated: CASSEGDNGNTIYF.